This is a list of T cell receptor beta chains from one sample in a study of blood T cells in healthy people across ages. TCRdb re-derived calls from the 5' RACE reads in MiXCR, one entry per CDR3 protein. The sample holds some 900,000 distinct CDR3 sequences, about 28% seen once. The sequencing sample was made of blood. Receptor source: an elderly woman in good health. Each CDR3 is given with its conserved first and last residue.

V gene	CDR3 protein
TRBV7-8	CASSLFPDTMGELFF
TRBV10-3	CAISDPGRMNTEAFF
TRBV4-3	CASSQDPSKRTDTQYF
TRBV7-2	CASSPQGAGIYNEQYF
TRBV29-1	CSVEKYNEQFF
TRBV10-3	CATSGAYEQYF
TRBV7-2	CASSLVGATATQYF
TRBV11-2	CASSLLGLAGVGSYNEQFF
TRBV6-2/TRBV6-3	CASSYGQPNTEAFF
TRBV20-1	CSARVGLDTQYF
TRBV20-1	CSARDPGGGWKTQYF
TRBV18	CASSPTPGAHLYEQYF
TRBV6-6	CASSSSRQGIANEKLFF
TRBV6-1	CASGGTSGGETQYF
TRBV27	CASSLSTGGETQYF
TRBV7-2	CASSLVGLAGGGTQYF
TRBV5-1	CASSFDGTTPYGYTF
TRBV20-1	CSAPPASSGDYNEQFF
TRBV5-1	CASSLRGGPSHEQFF
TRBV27	CASSLGRTNSPLHF
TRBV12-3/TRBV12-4	CASSSTRTGSASNQPQHF
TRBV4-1	CASSQDFDSDNSPLHF
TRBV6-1	CASSEVKGALPGQYF
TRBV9	CASSVGRSTDTQYF
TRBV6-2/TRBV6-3	CASRAFGGPIYSPLHF
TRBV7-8	CASSFSGTGSVEQYF
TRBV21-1	CASSRGTGLITDYEQYF
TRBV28	CASSFVNSNQPQHF
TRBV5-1	CASRKQGAGSGANVRTF
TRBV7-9	CATTGLPAGGANVLTF
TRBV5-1	CASSLQGRGVRQDGYTF
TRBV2	CASGGQGVSRETQYF
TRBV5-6	CASSLLGVGGAETQYF
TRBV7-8	CASSSWGADTQYF
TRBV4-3	CASSYGQGRNAEAFF
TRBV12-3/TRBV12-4	CASRGQGSVYGYTF